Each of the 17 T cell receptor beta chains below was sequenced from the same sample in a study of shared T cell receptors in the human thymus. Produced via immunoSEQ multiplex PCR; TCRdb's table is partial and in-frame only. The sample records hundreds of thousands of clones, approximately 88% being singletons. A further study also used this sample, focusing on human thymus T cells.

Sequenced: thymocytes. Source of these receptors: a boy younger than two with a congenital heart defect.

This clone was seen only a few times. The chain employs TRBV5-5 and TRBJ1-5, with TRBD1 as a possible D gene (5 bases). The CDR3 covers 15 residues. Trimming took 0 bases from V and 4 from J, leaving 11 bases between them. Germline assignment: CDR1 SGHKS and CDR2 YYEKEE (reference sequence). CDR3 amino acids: CASSLAGGGNQPQHF. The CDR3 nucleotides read TGTGCCAGCAGCTTGGCCGGGGGGGGAAATCAGCCCCAGCATTTT.

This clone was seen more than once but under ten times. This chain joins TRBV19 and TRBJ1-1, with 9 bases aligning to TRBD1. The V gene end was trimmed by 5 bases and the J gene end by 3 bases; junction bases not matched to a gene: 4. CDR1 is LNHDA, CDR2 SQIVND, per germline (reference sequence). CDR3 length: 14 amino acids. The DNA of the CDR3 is TGTGCCAGTAGTTTAGGGGACAGGGACACTGAAGCTTTCTTT. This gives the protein CASSLGDRDTEAFF.

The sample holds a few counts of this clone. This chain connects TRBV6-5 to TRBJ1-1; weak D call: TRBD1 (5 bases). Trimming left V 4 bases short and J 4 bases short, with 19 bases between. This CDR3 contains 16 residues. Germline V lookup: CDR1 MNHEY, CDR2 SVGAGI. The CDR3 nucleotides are TGTGCCAGCAGTTCCACGCCAGGGTTCGGTCGCACTGAAGCTTTCTTT. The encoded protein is CASSSTPGFGRTEAFF.

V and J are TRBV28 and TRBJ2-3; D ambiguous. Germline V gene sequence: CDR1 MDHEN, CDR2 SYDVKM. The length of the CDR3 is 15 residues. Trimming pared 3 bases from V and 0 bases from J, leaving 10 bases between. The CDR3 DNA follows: TGTGCCAGCAGTTTGTCCCCCAGGAGCACAGATACGCAGTATTTT. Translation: CASSLSPRSTDTQYF.

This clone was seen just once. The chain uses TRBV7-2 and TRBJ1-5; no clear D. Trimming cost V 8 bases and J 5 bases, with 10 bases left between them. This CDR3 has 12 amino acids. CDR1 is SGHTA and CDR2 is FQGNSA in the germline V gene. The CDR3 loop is CASGQADQPQHF. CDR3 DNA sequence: TGTGCCAGCGGGCAGGCCGATCAGCCCCAGCATTTT.

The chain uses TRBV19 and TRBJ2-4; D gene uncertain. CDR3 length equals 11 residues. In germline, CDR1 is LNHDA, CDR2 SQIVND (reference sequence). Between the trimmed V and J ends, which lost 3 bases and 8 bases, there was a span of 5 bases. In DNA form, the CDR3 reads TGTGCCAGTAGTATGTTCGACATTCAGTACTTC. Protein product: CASSMFDIQYF. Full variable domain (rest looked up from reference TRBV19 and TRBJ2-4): DGGITQSPKYLFRKEGQNVTLSCEQNLNHDAMYWYRQDPGQGLRLIYYSQIVNDFQKGDIAEGYSVSREKKESFPLTVTSAQKNPTAFYLCASSMFDIQYFGAGTRLSVL.

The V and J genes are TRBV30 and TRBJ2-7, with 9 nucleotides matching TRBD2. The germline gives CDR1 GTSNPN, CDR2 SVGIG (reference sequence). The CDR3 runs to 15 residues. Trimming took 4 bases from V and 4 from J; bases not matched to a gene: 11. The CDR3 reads CAWTDRSGRFYEQYF. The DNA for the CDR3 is TGTGCCTGGACCGATCGTAGCGGGAGATTTTACGAGCAGTACTTC.

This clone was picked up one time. CDR3 region: CSVFDTNTEAFF. CDR3 sequence (DNA): TGCAGCGTCTTCGACACCAACACTGAAGCTTTCTTT. V usage is TRBV29-1 and J usage is TRBJ1-1; D remains unclear. The germline V gene has CDR1 SQVTM and CDR2 ANQGSEA. This CDR3 is built from 12 residues. V was cut by 6 bases and J by 2 bases, with 10 bases left in between.

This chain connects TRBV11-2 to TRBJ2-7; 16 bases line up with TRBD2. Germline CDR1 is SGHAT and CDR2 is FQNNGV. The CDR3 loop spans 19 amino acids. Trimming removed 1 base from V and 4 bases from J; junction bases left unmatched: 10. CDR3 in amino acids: CASSLVGLAGGPAGYEQYF. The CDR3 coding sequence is TGTGCCAGCAGCTTAGTGGGACTAGCGGGAGGGCCGGCCGGATACGAGCAGTACTTC.

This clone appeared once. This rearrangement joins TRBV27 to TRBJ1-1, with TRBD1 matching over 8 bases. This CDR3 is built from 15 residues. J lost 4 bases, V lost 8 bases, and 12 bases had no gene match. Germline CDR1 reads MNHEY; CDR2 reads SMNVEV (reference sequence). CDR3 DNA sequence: TGTGCCAGCCCCCCGACCGGGACAGGAGGCACTGAAGCTTTCTTT. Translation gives CASPPTGTGGTEAFF.

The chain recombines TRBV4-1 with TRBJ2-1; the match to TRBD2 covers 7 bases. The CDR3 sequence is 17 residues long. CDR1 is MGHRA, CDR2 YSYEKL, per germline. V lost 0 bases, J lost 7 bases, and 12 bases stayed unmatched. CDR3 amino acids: CASSQDPRGCGRNEQFF. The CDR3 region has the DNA TGCGCCAGCAGCCAAGATCCGCGGGGGTGCGGGAGAAATGAGCAGTTCTTC.

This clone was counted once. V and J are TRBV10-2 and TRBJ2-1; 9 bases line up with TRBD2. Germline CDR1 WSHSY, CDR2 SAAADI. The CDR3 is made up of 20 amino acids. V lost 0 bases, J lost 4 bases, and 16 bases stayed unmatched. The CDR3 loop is CASSESTTDPSGTGYNEQFF. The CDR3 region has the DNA TGCGCCAGCAGTGAGTCGACGACAGACCCTAGCGGGACGGGTTACAATGAGCAGTTCTTC.

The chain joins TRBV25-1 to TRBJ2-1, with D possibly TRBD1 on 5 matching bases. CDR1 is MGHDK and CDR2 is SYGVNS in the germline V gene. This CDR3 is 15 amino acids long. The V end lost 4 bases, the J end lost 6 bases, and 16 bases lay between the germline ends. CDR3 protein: CASSVPQGTGNEQFF. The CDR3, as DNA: TGTGCCAGCAGTGTCCCCCAGGGTACGGGCAATGAGCAGTTCTTC.

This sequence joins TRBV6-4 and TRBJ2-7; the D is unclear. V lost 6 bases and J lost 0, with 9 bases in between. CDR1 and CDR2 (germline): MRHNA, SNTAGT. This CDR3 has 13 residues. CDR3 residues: CASRTLSSYEQYF. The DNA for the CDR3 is TGTGCCAGCAGGACTTTAAGCTCCTACGAGCAGTACTTC.

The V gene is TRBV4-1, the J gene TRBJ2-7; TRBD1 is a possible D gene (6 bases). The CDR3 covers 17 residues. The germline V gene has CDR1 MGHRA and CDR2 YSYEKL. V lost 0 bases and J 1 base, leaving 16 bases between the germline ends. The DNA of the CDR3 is TGCGCCAGCAGCCAAGAAATGCAGAGGCAGGGGTCCTACGAGCAGTACTTC. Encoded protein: CASSQEMQRQGSYEQYF.

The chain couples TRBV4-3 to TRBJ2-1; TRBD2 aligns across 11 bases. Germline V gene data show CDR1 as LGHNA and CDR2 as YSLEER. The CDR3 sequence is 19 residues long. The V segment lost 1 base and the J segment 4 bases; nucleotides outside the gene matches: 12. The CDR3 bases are TGCGCCAGCAGCCAAGTAGTAGCGGGAGGGCCTATCGGGTACAATGAGCAGTTCTTC. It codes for CASSQVVAGGPIGYNEQFF.

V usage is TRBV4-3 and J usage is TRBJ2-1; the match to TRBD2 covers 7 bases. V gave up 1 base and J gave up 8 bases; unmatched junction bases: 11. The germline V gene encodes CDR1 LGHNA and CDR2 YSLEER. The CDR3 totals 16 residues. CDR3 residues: CASSQGGGEGSYEQFF. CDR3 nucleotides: TGCGCCAGCAGCCAAGGGGGAGGGGAAGGGAGTTATGAGCAGTTCTTC.